A single sample is the source of the 11 T cell receptor beta chains below, sequenced in a study of blood T cells in healthy people across ages. For the second PCR, which ran for about 7 to 11 cycles, a sample-barcoded 5' primer and a J-beta primer mix were used. TCRdb processed the 5' RACE reads anew with MiXCR; each CDR3 protein has one entry. The sample has approximately 800,000 distinct CDR3 sequences, about 61% seen once. The specimen sequenced was blood. All receptors come from a man aged 40-50 years in good health.

This clonotype has more than one count but fewer than ten. The chain carries TRBV7-2 and TRBJ1-2, with D uncertain. Germline CDR1 reads SGHTA; CDR2 reads FQGNSA. The CDR3 extends over 12 amino acids. Trimming shortened V by 5 bases and J by 8 bases, and 12 bases separated the two germline ends. The CDR3 protein is CASSRDFEGYTF. CDR3 nucleotide sequence: TGTGCCAGCAGCCGAGATTTTGAAGGCTACACCTTC.

The chain uses TRBV27 and TRBJ2-3; 7 bases agree with TRBD2. Unmatched junction bases numbered 16, after V lost 6 bases and J lost 4 bases. The CDR3 has 17 amino acids. CDR1 and CDR2 (germline): MNHEY, SMNVEV (reference sequence). CDR3 nucleotides: TGTGCCAGCAGGCCCTTAGAGCGGGAACGTAGGGCAGATACGCAGTATTTT. Amino acids: CASRPLERERRADTQYF.

The chain employs TRBV7-9 and TRBJ2-1; D is ambiguous. Germline CDR1 SEHNR, CDR2 FQNEAQ (reference sequence). CDR3 length: 11 residues. V lost 4 bases to trimming and J lost 14 bases, with 12 bases between them. The CDR3 is CASSSALDEFF. The CDR3 nucleotides read TGTGCCAGCAGCTCCGCCTTAGACGAGTTCTTC.

The CDR3, as DNA: TGTGCCAGCACCCCGGGGTTGAGCACAGATACGCAGTATTTT. It translates to CASTPGLSTDTQYF. This sequence joins TRBV7-2 and TRBJ2-3, with a tentative D call TRBD2 (5 bases). V lost 7 bases, J lost 0 bases, and 11 bases lay in between. The CDR3 covers 14 residues. Germline V lookup: CDR1 SGHTA, CDR2 FQGNSA.

This clonotype was seen only a few times. The rearrangement links TRBV12-3 or TRBV12-4 to TRBJ1-5; maybe TRBD1 (5 bases). CDR3 length equals 17 residues. The ends were cut back, 1 base at V and 0 bases at J, with 13 bases in the middle. This chain's CDR3 is CASSLGPGHSSNQPQHF. As DNA, the CDR3 is TGTGCCAGCAGTTTAGGTCCGGGGCACTCTAGCAATCAGCCCCAGCATTTT.

J is TRBJ2-3 and V is TRBV7-3; TRBD2 matches at 12 bases. Trimming removed 5 bases from V and 11 bases from J; junction bases left unmatched: 14. Per the germline V gene, CDR1 is SGHTA and CDR2 is FQGTGA. The length of the CDR3 is 16 residues. The CDR3 region has the DNA TGTGCCAGCAGCATAGTTTCTAGCGGGAGGGTCTCGGAGCAGTATTTT. This gives the protein CASSIVSSGRVSEQYF.

This chain uses TRBV28 with TRBJ1-4; D uncertain. CDR1 is MDHEN, CDR2 SYDVKM, per germline. This CDR3 comprises 14 residues. Trimming cost V 5 bases and J 6 bases, with 13 bases left between them. CDR3 bases: TGTGCCAGCAGTGTAGTGGGCCCTCATGAAAAACTGTTTTTT. Protein: CASSVVGPHEKLFF.

The chain is built from TRBV7-9 and TRBJ1-2; 7 nucleotides agree with TRBD1. The CDR3 loop spans 14 amino acids. Trimming at V came to 5 bases and at J to 8 bases, leaving 11 bases not matched to a gene. Germline V gene sequence: CDR1 SEHNR, CDR2 FQNEAQ (reference sequence). The CDR3 DNA follows: TGTGCCAGCAGCCTACCCGACAGGGTCTTCGGCTACACCTTC. This translates into CASSLPDRVFGYTF.

The chain combines TRBV28 with TRBJ2-1, with D uncertain. The CDR3 runs to 16 residues. The V end lost 3 bases, the J end lost 0 bases, and 12 bases lay between the germline ends. In germline, CDR1 is MDHEN, CDR2 SYDVKM. As DNA, the CDR3 is TGTGCCAGCAGTTTCGTCGGCCTAAGCTCCTACAATGAGCAGTTCTTC. Translating it yields CASSFVGLSSYNEQFF.

The V gene is TRBV29-1, the J gene TRBJ2-6; D remains unclear. Germline-derived CDR1 and CDR2 are SQVTM and ANQGSEA. Trimming removed 4 bases at V and 2 bases at J, with 9 bases between. The CDR3 has 14 amino acids. This chain's CDR3 is CSVVLGAGANVLTF. The CDR3 nucleotides are TGCAGCGTTGTACTTGGGGCTGGGGCCAACGTCCTGACTTTC.

The chain joins TRBV7-6 to TRBJ2-1, with TRBD2 as a possible D gene (5 bases). The length of the CDR3 is 16 residues. Germline CDR1 and CDR2: SGHVS and FNYEAQ. Trimming stripped 1 base from V and 2 bases from J, with 12 bases between. CDR3 amino acids: CASSLGGSGAYNEQFF. The CDR3 DNA is TGTGCCAGCAGCTTAGGAGGGTCAGGCGCCTACAATGAGCAGTTCTTC.